Below, 4 T cell receptor beta chains from the same sample are listed, as sequenced in a study of shared clonotypes between healthy human individuals. Some clones are missing from TCRdb's copy, which holds only in-frame ones; the method was immunoSEQ multiplex PCR. The sample yields about 1 million clones, around 75% seen once. Specimen: memory CD4+ T cells sorted from blood. The subset is: CD45RA-negative fraction. The receptors come from a man between 18 and 29 years old in good health.

The chain has TRBV19 and TRBJ1-2, with D tentatively TRBD1 (5 bases). The ends were cut back, 3 bases at V and 2 bases at J, with 16 bases in the middle. Germline CDR1 reads LNHDA; CDR2 reads SQIVND (reference sequence). This CDR3 comprises 16 residues. The CDR3 coding sequence is TGTGCCAGTAGTATGATAATGGGAGACAGAAACTATGGCTACACCTTC. Residues: CASSMIMGDRNYGYTF.

The chain is built from TRBV29-1 and TRBJ1-2; D may be TRBD1 (5 bases). The CDR3 length is 13 residues. Germline CDR1 and CDR2: SQVTM and ANQGSEA. V was pared by 2 bases and J by 6 bases, with 13 bases between. CDR3 nucleotide sequence: TGCAGCGTTGAATGGGGCGTAAAGAATGGCTACACCTTC. It specifies CSVEWGVKNGYTF.

CDR3 DNA: TGTGCCTGTGGAGGGAAGGTTAGCTACGAGCAGTACTTC. Amino acids: CACGGKVSYEQYF. The chain has TRBV30 and TRBJ2-7; possible D gene TRBD2, 6 bases. This CDR3 is built from 13 residues. Looked up from germline, CDR1 is GTSNPN and CDR2 is SVGIG (reference sequence). The ends were cut back, 6 bases at V and 3 bases at J, with 15 bases in the middle.

The chain joins TRBV7-8 to TRBJ1-4; D not resolved. The V and J ends lost 1 base and 8 bases respectively, with 8 bases between them. Germline CDR1 and CDR2: SGHVS and FQNEAQ. This CDR3 has 13 residues. CDR3 nucleotides: TGTGCCAGCAGCTTAGTTGGGAAAGAAAAACTGTTTTTT. Translation gives CASSLVGKEKLFF.